These 17 T cell receptor beta chains share one sample of origin, sequenced in a study of CD8 T cells in ankylosing spondylitis. In TCRdb, the 5' RACE reads were re-called with MiXCR into one record per CDR3 protein. The data hold nearly 250,000 distinct CDR3 sequences, with roughly 32% observed a single time. Sequenced material: blood, either unsorted or a sorted T cell fraction (not recorded which). The source is a male donor with ankylosing spondylitis or in good health (not recorded which).

The gene calls are TRBV9 and TRBJ2-3; TRBD1 or TRBD2 may be the D gene (5 bases each). Germline CDR1 is SGDLS and CDR2 is YYNGEE. The CDR3 is made up of 14 amino acids. Trimming removed 3 bases at V and 2 bases at J, with 10 bases between. The DNA for the CDR3 is TGTGCCAGCAGCGCCCGGGACGACACAGATACGCAGTATTTT. Protein sequence: CASSARDDTDTQYF.

This clonotype was seen only a few times. This chain connects TRBV28 to TRBJ1-5; D remains ambiguous. The germline gives CDR1 MDHEN, CDR2 SYDVKM. The V end was cut by 5 bases, the J end by 5 bases, with 10 bases between. This CDR3 has 13 amino acids. CDR3 sequence: CASSRDGYQPQHF. CDR3 DNA sequence: TGTGCCAGCAGTAGGGATGGCTATCAGCCCCAGCATTTT.

In this sample, this clonotype turned up once. V is TRBV7-8 and J is TRBJ2-3; tentatively, D is TRBD2 (5 bases). Germline CDR1 and CDR2: SGHVS and FQNEAQ. The V gene lost 5 bases and the J gene lost 5 bases, with 17 bases spanning the gap. The CDR3 extends over 15 amino acids. The CDR3: CASSPVGSGGDTQYF. DNA for the CDR3: TGTGCCAGCAGCCCAGTTGGAAGCGGAGGAGATACGCAGTATTTT.

This clonotype was seen a few times. CDR3 bases: TGCGCCAGCAGCTTCGGACAGGGGGGAGGCTACACCTTC. It codes for CASSFGQGGGYTF. The rearrangement joins TRBV5-1 to TRBJ1-2, with TRBD1 matching 10 bases. CDR3 length: 13 residues. The germline gives CDR1 SGHRS, CDR2 YFSETQ. Unmatched junction bases numbered 3, after V lost 2 bases and J lost 8 bases.

This chain connects TRBV7-2 to TRBJ1-4; D not resolved. This CDR3 is built from 11 residues. The germline V and J ends were trimmed by 5 bases and 5 bases, with 3 bases remaining between them. Germline-derived CDR1 and CDR2 are SGHTA and FQGNSA. The CDR3 coding sequence is TGTGCCAGCAGCAAAAATGAAAAACTGTTTTTT. This sequence encodes CASSKNEKLFF.

This clonotype was seen a handful of times. V usage is TRBV24-1 and J usage is TRBJ2-7, with a tentative D call TRBD2 (6 bases). The CDR3 runs 12 residues. V lost 1 base and J lost 7, with 7 bases in between. Germline V gene data show CDR1 as KGHDR and CDR2 as SFDVKD. CDR3 sequence reads: CATSDFGREQYF. The CDR3 DNA follows: TGTGCCACCAGTGATTTTGGGAGGGAGCAGTACTTC.

This clonotype was observed a handful of times. This chain connects TRBV20-1 to TRBJ2-7, with 10 bases fitting TRBD1. The V segment lost 6 bases and the J segment 5 bases; nucleotides outside the gene matches: 13. The CDR3 runs to 15 residues. In germline, CDR1 is DFQATT, CDR2 SNEGSKA (reference sequence). Here the CDR3 reads CSAEGPGTGVHEQYF. The CDR3 DNA reads as TGCAGTGCAGAAGGCCCCGGGACAGGGGTCCACGAGCAGTACTTC.

CDR3 region: CASSLAQGGYGYTF. The CDR3 DNA follows: TGTGCCAGCAGTTTAGCGCAAGGGGGCTATGGCTACACCTTC. The chain carries TRBV12-3 or TRBV12-4 and TRBJ1-2; weak D call: TRBD1 (6 bases). Trimming cost V 0 bases and J 4 bases, with 9 bases left between them. The CDR3 has 14 amino acids.

This chain connects TRBV4-1 to TRBJ1-2, with 8 positions matching TRBD1. Germline CDR1 and CDR2: MGHRA and YSYEKL. With 2 bases clipped from V and 3 bases from J, the junction kept 2 bases outside the gene matches. The CDR3 covers 14 residues. Here the CDR3 reads CASSQTTGDYGYTF. The DNA for the CDR3 is TGCGCCAGCAGCCAAACGACAGGGGACTATGGCTACACCTTC.

The V and J genes are TRBV12-3 or TRBV12-4 and TRBJ1-1, with 10 positions matching TRBD1. The ends lost 4 bases at V and 4 bases at J; junction bases unmatched: 6. This CDR3 comprises 15 residues. The CDR3 DNA reads TGTGCCAGCAGTTCCCTGGGACAGGGGCTCACTGAAGCTTTCTTT. Protein: CASSSLGQGLTEAFF.

This clonotype was detected ten times or more. The CDR3 protein is CAINYPTEPDQPQHF. The CDR3 nucleotides are TGTGCCATCAACTACCCGACGGAGCCGGATCAGCCCCAGCATTTT. The chain recombines TRBV10-3 with TRBJ1-5; unclear D gene. This CDR3 has 15 residues. Per the germline V gene, CDR1 is ENHRY and CDR2 is SYGVKD. The V gene lost 7 bases and the J gene lost 5 bases, with 18 bases spanning the gap.

This clonotype was picked up a small number of times. The chain is built from TRBV9 and TRBJ2-5; the match to TRBD1 covers 7 bases. There are 14 residues in the CDR3. CDR1 is SGDLS and CDR2 is YYNGEE in the germline V gene. J was trimmed by 1 base and V by 6 bases; bases with no gene match: 6. In DNA form, the CDR3 reads TGTGCCAGCAACGAGGGGACAGTCCAAGAGACCCAGTACTTC. Translation gives CASNEGTVQETQYF. Variable domain in full (rest from reference TRBV9 and TRBJ2-5): DSGVTQTPKHLITATGQRVTLRCSPRSGDLSVYWYQQSLDQGLQFLIQYYNGEERAKGNILERFSAQQFPDLHSELNLSSLELGDSALYFCASNEGTVQETQYFGPGTRLLVL.

The rearrangement joins TRBV11-2 to TRBJ2-3; the match to TRBD2 covers 15 bases. This CDR3 is 16 amino acids long. CDR1 SGHAT and CDR2 FQNNGV come from the germline V gene. J gave up 4 bases and V 3 bases, and 2 bases lay outside the gene matches. Here the CDR3 reads CASSFGLAGGADTQYF. DNA of the CDR3: TGTGCCAGCAGCTTCGGACTAGCGGGGGGGGCAGATACGCAGTATTTT.

V usage is TRBV20-1 and J usage is TRBJ2-2; D remains unclear. V lost 1 base, J lost 6 bases, and 12 bases lay in between. The germline V gene encodes CDR1 DFQATT and CDR2 SNEGSKA (reference sequence). The CDR3 consists of 14 residues. Here the CDR3 DNA reads TGCAGTGCTAGAGGTTGGCAGGAGTCCGGGGAGCTGTTTTTT. Translating gives CSARGWQESGELFF.

This chain joins TRBV20-1 and TRBJ1-6, with 7 bases identical to TRBD1. Germline CDR1 and CDR2: DFQATT and SNEGSKA (reference sequence). The CDR3 contains 15 residues. V lost 6 bases to trimming and J lost 10 bases; unmatched junction nucleotides: 15. The CDR3 nucleotides are TGCAGTGCGCCCTCAATCAGGGGGGAGGGGTCACCCCTCCACTTT. As protein: CSAPSIRGEGSPLHF.

This chain connects TRBV20-1 to TRBJ1-2; D is unresolved. The CDR3 covers 13 residues. V lost 3 bases and J 5 bases, leaving 13 bases between the germline ends. CDR1 is DFQATT and CDR2 is SNEGSKA in the germline V gene (reference sequence). The CDR3 reads CSASPHTTYGYTF. The CDR3 nucleotides read TGCAGTGCTAGCCCCCATACTACTTATGGCTACACCTTC.

In its sample, this clonotype was seen a few times. The chain uses TRBV12-3 or TRBV12-4 and TRBJ2-5; 14 bases align to TRBD2. The CDR3 runs 16 residues. V was pared by 6 bases and J by 2 bases, with 5 bases of the junction left unmatched. CDR3 residues: CASSTTSGGVQETQYF. In DNA, the CDR3 is TGTGCCAGCAGCACGACTAGCGGGGGGGTACAAGAGACCCAGTACTTC.